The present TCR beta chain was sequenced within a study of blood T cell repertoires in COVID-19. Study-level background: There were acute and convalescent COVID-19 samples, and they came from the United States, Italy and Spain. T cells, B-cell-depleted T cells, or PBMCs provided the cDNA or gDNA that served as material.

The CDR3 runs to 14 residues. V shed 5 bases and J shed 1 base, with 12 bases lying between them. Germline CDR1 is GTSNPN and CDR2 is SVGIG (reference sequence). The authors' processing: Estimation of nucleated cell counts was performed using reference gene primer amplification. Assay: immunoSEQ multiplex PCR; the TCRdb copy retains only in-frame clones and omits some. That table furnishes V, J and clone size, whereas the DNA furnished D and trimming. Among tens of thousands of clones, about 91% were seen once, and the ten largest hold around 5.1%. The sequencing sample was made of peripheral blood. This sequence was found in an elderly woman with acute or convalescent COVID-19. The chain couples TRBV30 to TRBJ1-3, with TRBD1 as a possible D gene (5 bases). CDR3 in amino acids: CAWAEGHSGNTIYF. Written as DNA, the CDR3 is TGTGCCTGGGCTGAAGGACATTCTGGAAACACCATATATTTT.